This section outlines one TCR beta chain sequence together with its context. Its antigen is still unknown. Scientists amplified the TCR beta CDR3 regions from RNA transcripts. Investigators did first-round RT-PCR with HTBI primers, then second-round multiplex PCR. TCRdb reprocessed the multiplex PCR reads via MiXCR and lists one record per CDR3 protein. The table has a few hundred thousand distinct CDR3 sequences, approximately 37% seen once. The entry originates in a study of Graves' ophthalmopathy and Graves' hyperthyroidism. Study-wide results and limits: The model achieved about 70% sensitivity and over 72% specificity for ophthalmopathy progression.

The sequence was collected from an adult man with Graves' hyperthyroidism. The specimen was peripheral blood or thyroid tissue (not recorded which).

The CDR3 protein is CASSPPGRGTHPSGNTIYF. The CDR3 DNA sequence: TGTGCCAGCAGCCCCCCGGGCAGGGGAACCCATCCCTCTGGAAACACCATATATTTT. The rearrangement links TRBV7-2 to TRBJ1-3, with a weak D call TRBD1 (6 bases). Trimming took 5 bases from V and 0 from J, leaving 23 bases between them. There are 19 residues in the CDR3. Germline assignment: CDR1 SGHTA and CDR2 FQGNSA.